The text below deals with one T cell receptor beta chain. This table comes from immunoSEQ multiplex PCR, and its TCRdb copy is limited to in-frame clones, with some not included. Of about 110,000 clones in the sample, over 55% were seen once. The data were taken from a study of blood T cell repertoires in COVID-19. Study as a whole: Collection of acute and convalescent COVID-19 samples took place in the United States, Italy and Spain. The analysed material was cDNA or gDNA that came from T cells, B-cell-depleted T cells, or PBMCs.

Per germline, CDR1 WSHSY and CDR2 SAAADI. Trimming stripped 7 bases from V and 1 base from J, with 7 bases between. The CDR3 is 12 amino acids. Sequencing was done on a sample of peripheral blood. The receptor was isolated from a human donor with acute or convalescent COVID-19. The donor label of this sample is uncertain. The chain links TRBV10-2 to TRBJ1-1, with D uncertain. CDR3: CASKGGNTEAFF. The CDR3 coding sequence is TGCGCCAGCAAAGGAGGGAACACTGAAGCTTTCTTT.